These 20 T cell receptor beta chains came from one sample sequenced in a study of Graves' ophthalmopathy and Graves' hyperthyroidism. Researchers took RNA transcripts and amplified TCR beta CDR3 regions from them. HTBI-primed RT-PCR formed the first round, and a multiplex PCR formed the second. A single record per CDR3 protein comes from TCRdb applying MiXCR to the multiplex PCR reads. The data show some 350,000 distinct CDR3 sequences, about a sixth seen once. Sequencing used peripheral blood. The receptors stem from an adult woman with stable Graves' hyperthyroidism.

This clonotype has only a few counts. This rearrangement joins TRBV10-3 to TRBJ2-5; 7 nucleotides align to TRBD2. Germline-derived CDR1 and CDR2 are ENHRY and SYGVKD. CDR3 length: 13 amino acids. V lost 6 bases to trimming and J lost 4 bases; unmatched junction nucleotides: 5. CDR3 protein: CAIRQRGGETQYF. The CDR3 DNA reads TGTGCCATCAGACAGCGGGGTGGAGAGACCCAGTACTTC.

This chain uses TRBV10-2 with TRBJ2-5; unclear D gene. This CDR3 is built from 12 residues. V lost 9 bases to trimming and J lost 9 bases, with 17 bases between them. Germline-derived CDR1 and CDR2 are WSHSY and SAAADI. CDR3 nucleotide sequence: TGCGCCAGTAATAGCCTGGGTTCGGCCCAGTACTTC. This gives the protein CASNSLGSAQYF.

This clonotype has a count of ten or more. This CDR3 reads CASSTLANIQYF. For the CDR3, the DNA is TGTGCCAGCAGTACGTTAGCAAACATTCAGTACTTC. The rearrangement links TRBV11-2 to TRBJ2-4, with D unclear. Trimming pared 6 bases from V and 6 bases from J, leaving 9 bases between. Germline V gene sequence: CDR1 SGHAT, CDR2 FQNNGV. This CDR3 is built from 12 residues.

This clonotype was recorded many times. The V call is TRBV12-3 or TRBV12-4, the J call TRBJ1-1; D is unclear. The CDR3 is 15 amino acids. Between the trimmed V and J ends, which lost 4 bases and 4 bases, there was a span of 16 bases. The CDR3 protein is CASSYSASGRTEAFF. DNA of the CDR3: TGTGCCAGCAGTTACTCGGCAAGTGGTCGCACTGAAGCTTTCTTT.

This clonotype was detected many times. The CDR3 nucleotides read TGTGCCAGCAGCTTAGCGGTGTTGAGCACCGGGGAGCTGTTTTTT. Protein sequence: CASSLAVLSTGELFF. This rearrangement joins TRBV7-6 to TRBJ2-2; the D is unclear. This CDR3 has 15 residues. CDR1 SGHVS and CDR2 FNYEAQ come from the germline V gene. V lost 0 bases and J lost 4, with 9 bases in between.

This clonotype was counted ten times or more. V is TRBV7-9 and J is TRBJ1-5; 9 bases match TRBD1. The CDR3 sequence is 18 residues long. Trimming cost V 4 bases and J 0 bases; bases outside gene matches: 10. Germline-derived CDR1 and CDR2 are SEHNR and FQNEAQ (reference sequence). As DNA, the CDR3 is TGTGCCAGCAGCTCCCAAAACCGGGACAGGGATAGCAATCAGCCCCAGCATTTT. This translates into CASSSQNRDRDSNQPQHF. Based on the CDR3 plus reference TRBV7-9 and TRBJ1-5, the full variable domain is DTGVSQNPRHKITKRGQNVTFRCDPISEHNRLYWYRQTLGQGPEFLTYFQNEAQLEKSRLLSDRFSAERPKGSFSTLEIQRTEQGDSAMYLCASSSQNRDRDSNQPQHFGDGTRLSIL.

The table lists this clonotype with a count of one. V gene TRBV6-1 combines with J gene TRBJ2-7; TRBD1 is a possible D gene (5 bases). The germline V gene has CDR1 MNHNS and CDR2 SASEGT. CDR3 length: 14 residues. The ends were cut back, 6 bases at V and 0 bases at J, with 12 bases in the middle. The CDR3: CASSKDTTSYEQYF. CDR3 DNA: TGTGCCAGCAGCAAGGACACTACCTCCTACGAGCAGTACTTC.

This clonotype appeared many times. The chain recombines TRBV12-3 or TRBV12-4 with TRBJ2-7; D might be TRBD2 (6 bases). V was shortened by 3 bases and J by 3 bases, with 12 bases between the two germline ends. The CDR3 sequence is 14 residues long. CDR3 sequence reads: CASSLAGMGYEQYF. CDR3 nucleotides: TGTGCCAGCAGTTTGGCGGGGATGGGCTACGAGCAGTACTTC.

This clonotype came up many times. The chain employs TRBV7-2 and TRBJ2-7; the match to TRBD2 covers 12 bases. The CDR3 extends over 15 amino acids. Germline loops: CDR1 SGHTA, CDR2 FQGNSA. The junction had 9 bases not matched to a gene; V was cut back by 5 bases and J by 7 bases. The CDR3 reads CASSGRLAGVQEQYF. The CDR3 DNA reads TGTGCCAGCAGCGGGCGACTAGCGGGAGTGCAAGAGCAGTACTTC.

The CDR3: CASTPGGPVYEQYF. The DNA for the CDR3 is TGTGCCAGCACTCCGGGAGGGCCGGTATACGAGCAGTACTTC. The V and J genes are TRBV6-1 and TRBJ2-7; TRBD2 matches at 8 bases. V lost 7 bases to trimming and J lost 4 bases; unmatched junction nucleotides: 9. Germline V gene data show CDR1 as MNHNS and CDR2 as SASEGT. The CDR3 runs to 14 residues.

The V call is TRBV28, the J call TRBJ1-5; 8 bases agree with TRBD1. The CDR3 is 14 amino acids. After removal of 6 bases from V and 6 bases from J, the junction contained 7 bases not matched to a gene. The germline V gene encodes CDR1 MDHEN and CDR2 SYDVKM. DNA for the CDR3: TGTGCCAGCAGCAACCAGGGGGCGATTCAGCCCCAGCATTTT. This translates into CASSNQGAIQPQHF.

Many counts were recorded for this clonotype. This chain connects TRBV29-1 to TRBJ1-1; D ambiguous. The CDR3 is made up of 11 amino acids. The V gene lost 4 bases and the J gene lost 1 base, with 4 bases spanning the gap. Germline CDR1 and CDR2: SQVTM and ANQGSEA. The DNA for the CDR3 is TGCAGCGTTGTTTGGAACACTGAAGCTTTCTTT. Encoded protein: CSVVWNTEAFF.

Many counts were recorded for this clonotype. The rearrangement uses TRBV6-4 and TRBJ2-6; 10 positions agree with TRBD1. Unmatched junction bases numbered 2, after V lost 4 bases and J lost 2 bases. This CDR3 comprises 16 residues. Germline V gene data show CDR1 as MRHNA and CDR2 as SNTAGT. The CDR3 bases are TGTGCCAGCAGTGCGACAGGGGGCACTGGGGCCAACGTCCTGACTTTC. It specifies CASSATGGTGANVLTF.

This clonotype came up many times. This chain uses TRBV7-2 with TRBJ2-5, with D perhaps matching TRBD1 (7 bases). V shed 3 bases and J shed 2 bases, with 13 bases lying between them. There are 15 residues in the CDR3. Germline assignment: CDR1 SGHTA and CDR2 FQGNSA. The CDR3 DNA follows: TGTGCCAGCAGCTTCAATCCAGGGGGGCAAGAGACCCAGTACTTC. Translating gives CASSFNPGGQETQYF.

This clonotype was seen repeatedly, ten times or more. This chain uses TRBV12-3 or TRBV12-4 with TRBJ2-7, with D perhaps TRBD1 (6 bases). Deletions cut 6 bases from V and 6 bases from J, with 15 bases between. This CDR3 comprises 13 residues. The CDR3 is CASSPTGVGEQYF. CDR3 DNA sequence: TGTGCCAGCAGCCCGACAGGAGTTGGCGAGCAGTACTTC.

This clonotype was observed many times. This chain links TRBV28 with TRBJ2-5, with D perhaps being TRBD1 or TRBD2 (5 bases each). CDR3 length: 16 residues. Per germline, CDR1 MDHEN and CDR2 SYDVKM. V dropped 0 bases and J dropped 4 bases, with 15 bases sitting between them. CDR3 sequence reads: CASSLWGESGSETQYF. The CDR3 DNA is TGTGCCAGCAGTTTATGGGGGGAATCGGGATCAGAGACCCAGTACTTC.

This clonotype was seen many times. This rearrangement joins TRBV2 to TRBJ2-5; tentative D call: TRBD2 (6 bases). Germline V CDR1 and CDR2: SNHLY, FYNNEI. V lost 7 bases, J lost 1 base, and 10 bases lay in between. CDR3 size: 13 residues. CDR3 in amino acids: CASKRAAQETQYF. CDR3 DNA: TGTGCCAGCAAGCGGGCGGCCCAAGAGACCCAGTACTTC.

V is TRBV5-1 and J is TRBJ2-7, with TRBD1 matching 9 bases. The length of the CDR3 is 13 residues. The germline V gene has CDR1 SGHRS and CDR2 YFSETQ. With 5 bases clipped from V and 5 bases from J, the junction kept 5 bases outside the gene matches. The CDR3 spells CASRDGQGNEQYF. The CDR3 DNA sequence: TGCGCCAGCAGGGACGGACAGGGGAACGAGCAGTACTTC.

In its sample, this clonotype was seen a few times. This chain links TRBV25-1 with TRBJ2-5; D tentatively fits TRBD1 or TRBD2 (5 bases each). V lost 7 bases, J lost 5 bases, and 14 bases lay in between. The CDR3 loop spans 13 amino acids. Germline CDR1 is MGHDK and CDR2 is SYGVNS. The CDR3 protein is CASIGATWETQYF. For the CDR3, the DNA is TGTGCCAGCATCGGGGCGACATGGGAGACCCAGTACTTC.

The chain carries TRBV7-2 and TRBJ2-1; the D call may be TRBD1 or TRBD2 (5 bases each). The germline CDR1 and CDR2 sequences are SGHTA and FQGNSA. The V and J ends lost 0 bases and 8 bases respectively, with 14 bases between them. The CDR3 is made up of 15 amino acids. The DNA of the CDR3 is TGTGCCAGCAGCTTAGCGGTTATGGGGGTTGATGAGCAGTTCTTC. As protein: CASSLAVMGVDEQFF. Full variable domain (outside the CDR3, taken from reference TRBV7-2 and TRBJ2-1): GAGVSQSPSNKVTEKGKDVELRCDPISGHTALYWYRQSLGQGLEFLIYFQGNSAPDKSGLPSDRFSAERTGGSVSTLTIQRTQQEDSAVYLCASSLAVMGVDEQFFGPGTRLTVL.